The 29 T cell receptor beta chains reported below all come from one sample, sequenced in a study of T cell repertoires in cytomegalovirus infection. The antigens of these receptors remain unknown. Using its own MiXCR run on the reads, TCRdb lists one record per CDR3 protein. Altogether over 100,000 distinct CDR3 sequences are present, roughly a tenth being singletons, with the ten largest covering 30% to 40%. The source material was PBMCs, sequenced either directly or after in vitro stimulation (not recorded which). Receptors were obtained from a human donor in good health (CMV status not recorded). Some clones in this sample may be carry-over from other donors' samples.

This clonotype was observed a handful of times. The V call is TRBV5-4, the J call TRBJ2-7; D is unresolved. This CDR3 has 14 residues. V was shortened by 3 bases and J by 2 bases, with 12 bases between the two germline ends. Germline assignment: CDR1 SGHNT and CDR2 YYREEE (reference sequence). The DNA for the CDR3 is TGTGCCAGCAGCTCCGGTCCTGGGACCTACGAGCAGTACGTC. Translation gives CASSSGPGTYEQYV.

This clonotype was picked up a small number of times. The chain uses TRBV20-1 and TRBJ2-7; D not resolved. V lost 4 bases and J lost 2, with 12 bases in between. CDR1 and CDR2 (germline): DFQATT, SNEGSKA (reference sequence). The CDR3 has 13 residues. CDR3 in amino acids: CSATDRLTYEQYF. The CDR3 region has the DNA TGCAGTGCTACGGACCGACTTACCTACGAGCAGTACTTC.

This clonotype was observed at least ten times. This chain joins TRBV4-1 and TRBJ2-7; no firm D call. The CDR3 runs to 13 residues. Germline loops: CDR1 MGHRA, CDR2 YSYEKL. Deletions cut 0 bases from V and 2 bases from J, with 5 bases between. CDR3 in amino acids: CASSQEQAYEQYF. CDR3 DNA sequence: TGCGCCAGCAGCCAAGAACAAGCCTACGAGCAGTACTTC.

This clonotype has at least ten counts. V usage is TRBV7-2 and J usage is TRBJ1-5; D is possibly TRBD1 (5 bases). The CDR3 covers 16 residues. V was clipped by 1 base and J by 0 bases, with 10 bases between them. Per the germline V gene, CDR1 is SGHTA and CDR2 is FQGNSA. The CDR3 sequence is CASSLVSRDSNQPQHF. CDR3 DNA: TGTGCCAGCAGCTTAGTCTCCAGGGATAGCAATCAGCCCCAGCATTTT.

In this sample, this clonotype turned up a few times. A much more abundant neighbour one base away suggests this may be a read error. This CDR3 is CASSLGGGRLIGELFF. Written as DNA, the CDR3 is TGTGCCAGCAGCTTAGGAGGGGGGAGATTAATCGGGGAGCTGTTTTTT. The chain has TRBV7-2 and TRBJ2-2; D assignment may be TRBD1 or TRBD2 (6 bases each). This CDR3 comprises 16 residues. CDR1 and CDR2 (germline): SGHTA, FQGNSA. Trimming pared 1 base from V and 7 bases from J, leaving 16 bases between.

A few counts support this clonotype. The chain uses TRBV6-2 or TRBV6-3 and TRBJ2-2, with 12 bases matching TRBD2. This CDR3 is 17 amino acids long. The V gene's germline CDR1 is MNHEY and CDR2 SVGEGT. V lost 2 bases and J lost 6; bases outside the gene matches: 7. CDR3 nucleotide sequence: TGTGCCAGCAGTTACCCGGCTAGCGGGAGGGCCGCCGGGGAGCTGTTTTTT. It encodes CASSYPASGRAAGELFF.

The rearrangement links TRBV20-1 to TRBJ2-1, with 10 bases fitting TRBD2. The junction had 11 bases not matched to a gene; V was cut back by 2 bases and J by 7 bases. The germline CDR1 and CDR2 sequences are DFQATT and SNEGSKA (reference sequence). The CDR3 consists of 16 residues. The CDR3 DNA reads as TGCAGTGCTAGACGCCGTACTAGCGGGATAGGGAATGAGCAGTTCTTC. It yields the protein CSARRRTSGIGNEQFF.

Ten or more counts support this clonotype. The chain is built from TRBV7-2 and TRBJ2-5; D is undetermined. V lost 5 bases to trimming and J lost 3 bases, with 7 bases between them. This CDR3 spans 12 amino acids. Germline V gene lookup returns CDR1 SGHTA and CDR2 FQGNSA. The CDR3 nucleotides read TGTGCCAGCAGCGGCCCAGAAGAGACCCAGTACTTC. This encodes CASSGPEETQYF.

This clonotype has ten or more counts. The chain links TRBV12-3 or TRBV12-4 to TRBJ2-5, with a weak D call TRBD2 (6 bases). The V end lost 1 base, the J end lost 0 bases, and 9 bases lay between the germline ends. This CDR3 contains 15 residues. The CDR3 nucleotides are TGTGCCAGCAGTTTAGGAGCGGGCCACCAAGAGACCCAGTACTTC. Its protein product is CASSLGAGHQETQYF.

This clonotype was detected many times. The CDR3 region is CASSDSTSGSTDTQYF. The CDR3, as DNA: TGTGCCAGCAGTGACTCGACTAGCGGGAGCACAGATACGCAGTATTTT. The rearrangement uses TRBV6-4 and TRBJ2-3; TRBD2 aligns across 10 bases. Germline CDR1 reads MRHNA; CDR2 reads SNTAGT. After removal of 0 bases from V and 0 bases from J, the junction contained 0 bases not matched to a gene. The CDR3 has 16 amino acids.

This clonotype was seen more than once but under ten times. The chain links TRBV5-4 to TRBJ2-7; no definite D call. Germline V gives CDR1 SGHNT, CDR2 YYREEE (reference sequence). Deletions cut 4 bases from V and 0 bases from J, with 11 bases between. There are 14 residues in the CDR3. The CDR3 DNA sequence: TGTGCCAGCAGCGCCGCACAGTCCTCCTACGAGCAGTACTTC. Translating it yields CASSAAQSSYEQYF.

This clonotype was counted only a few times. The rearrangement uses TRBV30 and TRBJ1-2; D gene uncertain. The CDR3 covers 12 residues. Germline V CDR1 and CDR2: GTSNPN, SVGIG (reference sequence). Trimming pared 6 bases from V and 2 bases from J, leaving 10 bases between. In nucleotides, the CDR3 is TGTGCCTGCTCAAGGGCGAACTATGGCTACACCTTC. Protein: CACSRANYGYTF.

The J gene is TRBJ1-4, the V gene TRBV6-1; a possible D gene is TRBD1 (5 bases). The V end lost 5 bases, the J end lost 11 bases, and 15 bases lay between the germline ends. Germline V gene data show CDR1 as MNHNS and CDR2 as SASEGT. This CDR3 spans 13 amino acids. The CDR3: CASSRGTAEKLFF. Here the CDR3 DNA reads TGTGCCAGCAGTCGCGGGACCGCTGAGAAACTGTTTTTT.

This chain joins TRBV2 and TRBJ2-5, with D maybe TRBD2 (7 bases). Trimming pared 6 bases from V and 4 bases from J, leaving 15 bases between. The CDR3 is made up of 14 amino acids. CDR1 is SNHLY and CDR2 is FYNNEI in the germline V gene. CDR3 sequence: CASRGWGGRETQYF. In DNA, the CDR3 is TGTGCCAGCAGAGGCTGGGGGGGGCGAGAGACCCAGTACTTC. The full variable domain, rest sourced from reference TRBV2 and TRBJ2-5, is EPEVTQTPSHQVTQMGQEVILRCVPISNHLYFYWYRQILGQKVEFLVSFYNNEISEKSEIFDDQFSVERPDGSNFTLKIRSTKLEDSAMYFCASRGWGGRETQYFGPGTRLLVL.

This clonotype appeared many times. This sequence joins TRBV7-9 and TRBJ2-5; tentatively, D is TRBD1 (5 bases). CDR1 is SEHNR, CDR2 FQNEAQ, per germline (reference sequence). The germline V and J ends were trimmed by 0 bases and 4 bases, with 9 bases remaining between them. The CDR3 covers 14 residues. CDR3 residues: CASSLARDRETQYF. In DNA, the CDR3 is TGTGCCAGCAGCTTAGCCAGGGATCGAGAGACCCAGTACTTC.

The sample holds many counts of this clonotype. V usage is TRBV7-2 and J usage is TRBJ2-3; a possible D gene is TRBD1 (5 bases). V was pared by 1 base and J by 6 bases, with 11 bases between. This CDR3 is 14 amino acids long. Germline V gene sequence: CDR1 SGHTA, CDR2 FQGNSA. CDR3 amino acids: CASSLGQGYDTQYF. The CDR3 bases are TGTGCCAGCAGCTTAGGGCAGGGTTACGATACGCAGTATTTT.

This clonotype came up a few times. CDR3 coding DNA: TGCGCCAGCAGCTTGGTATGGACAGGGGGCTACGAGCAGTACTTC. Protein sequence: CASSLVWTGGYEQYF. The chain recombines TRBV5-1 with TRBJ2-7; 10 bases fit TRBD1. The germline V gene encodes CDR1 SGHRS and CDR2 YFSETQ. V was clipped by 0 bases and J by 3 bases; unmatched bases: 3. This CDR3 region has 15 residues.

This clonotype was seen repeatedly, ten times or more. The CDR3 DNA reads TGTGCCAGCAGCCAAGTACGGGGGCAGGACACTGAAGCTTTCTTT. Protein sequence: CASSQVRGQDTEAFF. The V and J genes are TRBV14 and TRBJ1-1; D perhaps matches TRBD1 (6 bases). The V end was cut by 1 base, the J end by 3 bases, with 12 bases between. The CDR3 contains 15 residues. Germline V gene sequence: CDR1 SGHDN, CDR2 FVKESK.

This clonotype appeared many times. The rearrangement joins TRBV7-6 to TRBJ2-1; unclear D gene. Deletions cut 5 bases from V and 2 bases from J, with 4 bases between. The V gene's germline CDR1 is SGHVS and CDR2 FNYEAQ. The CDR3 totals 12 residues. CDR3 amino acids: CASSQTYNEQFF. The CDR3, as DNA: TGTGCCAGCAGCCAGACCTACAATGAGCAGTTCTTC.

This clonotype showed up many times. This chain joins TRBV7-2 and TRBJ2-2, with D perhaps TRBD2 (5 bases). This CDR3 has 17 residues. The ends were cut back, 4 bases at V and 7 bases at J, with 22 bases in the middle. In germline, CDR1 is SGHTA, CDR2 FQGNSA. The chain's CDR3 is CASSSPLPGYGVGELFF. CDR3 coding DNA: TGTGCCAGCAGCTCGCCTCTCCCGGGATACGGTGTCGGGGAGCTGTTTTTT.

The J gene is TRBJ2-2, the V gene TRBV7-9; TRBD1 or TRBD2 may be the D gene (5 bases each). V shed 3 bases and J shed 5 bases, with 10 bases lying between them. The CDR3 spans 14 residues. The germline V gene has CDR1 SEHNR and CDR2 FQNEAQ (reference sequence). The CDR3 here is CASSFLGETGELFF. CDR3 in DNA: TGTGCCAGCAGCTTCCTGGGGGAGACCGGGGAGCTGTTTTTT.

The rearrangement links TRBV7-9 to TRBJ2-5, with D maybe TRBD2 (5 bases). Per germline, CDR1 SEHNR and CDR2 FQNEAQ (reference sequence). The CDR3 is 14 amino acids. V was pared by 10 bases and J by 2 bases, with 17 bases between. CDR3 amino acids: CAIHTLGDQETQYF. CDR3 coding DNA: TGTGCCATCCATACACTAGGTGATCAAGAGACCCAGTACTTC.

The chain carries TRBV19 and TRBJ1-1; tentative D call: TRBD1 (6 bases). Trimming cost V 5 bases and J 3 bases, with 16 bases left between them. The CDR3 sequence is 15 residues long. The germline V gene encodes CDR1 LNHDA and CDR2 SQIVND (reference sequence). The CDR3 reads CASSVNRVSDTEAFF. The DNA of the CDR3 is TGTGCCAGTAGTGTTAACAGGGTGTCGGACACTGAAGCTTTCTTT.

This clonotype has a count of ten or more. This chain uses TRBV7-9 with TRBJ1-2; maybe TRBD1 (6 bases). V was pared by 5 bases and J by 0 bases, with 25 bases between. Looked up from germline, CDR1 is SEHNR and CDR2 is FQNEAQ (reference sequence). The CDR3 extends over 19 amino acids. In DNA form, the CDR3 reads TGTGCCAGCAGCGGCCTAACAGGGCATGGTCCATCGACTAACTATGGCTACACCTTC. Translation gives CASSGLTGHGPSTNYGYTF.

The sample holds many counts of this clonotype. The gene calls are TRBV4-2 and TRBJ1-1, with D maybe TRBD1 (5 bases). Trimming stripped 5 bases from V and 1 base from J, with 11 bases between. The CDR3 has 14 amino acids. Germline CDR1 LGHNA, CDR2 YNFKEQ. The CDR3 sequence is CASSADTSNTEAFF. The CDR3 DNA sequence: TGTGCCAGCAGCGCGGACACTTCGAACACTGAAGCTTTCTTT.

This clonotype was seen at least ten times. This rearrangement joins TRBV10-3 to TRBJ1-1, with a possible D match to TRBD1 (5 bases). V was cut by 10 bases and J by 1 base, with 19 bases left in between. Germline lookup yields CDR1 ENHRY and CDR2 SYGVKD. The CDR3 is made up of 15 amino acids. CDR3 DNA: TGTGCCACCCGCGTTTTGGGGGGAACGAACACTGAAGCTTTCTTT. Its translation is CATRVLGGTNTEAFF.

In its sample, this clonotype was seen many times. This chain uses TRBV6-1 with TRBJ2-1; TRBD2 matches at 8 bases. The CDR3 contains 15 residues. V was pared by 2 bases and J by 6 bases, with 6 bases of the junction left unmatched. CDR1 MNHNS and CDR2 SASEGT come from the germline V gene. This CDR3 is CASSESSGWFNEQFF. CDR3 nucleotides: TGTGCCAGCAGTGAATCTAGCGGGTGGTTCAATGAGCAGTTCTTC.

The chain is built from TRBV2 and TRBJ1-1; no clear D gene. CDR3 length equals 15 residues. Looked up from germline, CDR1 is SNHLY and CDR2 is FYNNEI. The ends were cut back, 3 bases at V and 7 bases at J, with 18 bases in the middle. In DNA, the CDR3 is TGTGCCAGCAGTGATAGGCGTAACCTACAACTTGAAGCTTTCTTT. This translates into CASSDRRNLQLEAFF.

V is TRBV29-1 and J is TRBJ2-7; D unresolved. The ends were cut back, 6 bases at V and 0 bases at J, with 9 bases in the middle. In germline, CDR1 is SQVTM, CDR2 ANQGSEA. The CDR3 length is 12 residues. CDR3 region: CSVGFSSYEQYF. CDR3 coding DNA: TGCAGCGTCGGGTTTAGCTCCTACGAGCAGTACTTC.